These 10 T cell receptor beta chains originate from one sample sequenced in a study of CD8+ T cells in alopecia areata. Treatment meaning: oral pan-JAK inhibitor, 5-10 mg twice daily. cDNA prepared by RNA extraction and subsequent reverse transcription served as the template for sequencing. The protocol was immunoSEQ multiplex PCR, while the TCRdb copy is restricted to in-frame clones and leaves out a portion. This table has fewer than 150,000 clones, roughly four fifths appearing once. Here the sequenced sample was CD8+ T cells sorted from blood, taken at week 4, from a patient treated with tofacitinib. These receptors were obtained from a human donor with alopecia areata.

The V gene is TRBV29-1, the J gene TRBJ1-2; 9 bases line up with TRBD1. The germline gives CDR1 SQVTM, CDR2 ANQGSEA. This CDR3 region has 12 residues. The V segment lost 3 bases and the J segment 7 bases; nucleotides outside the gene matches: 3. CDR3 nucleotide sequence: TGCAGCGTTGAGGGACAGGGAGGTGGCTACACCTTC. Translation gives CSVEGQGGGYTF.

The CDR3 sequence is CASSPLGLANEQYF. The CDR3 region has the DNA TGTGCCAGCAGCCCTCTCGGACTAGCGAACGAGCAGTACTTC. The chain links TRBV7-9 to TRBJ2-7; 9 nucleotides agree with TRBD2. The germline CDR1 and CDR2 sequences are SEHNR and FQNEAQ (reference sequence). Losses at the gene ends were 5 bases for V and 5 bases for J; bases not matched to a gene: 7. The CDR3 covers 14 residues.

V and J are TRBV19 and TRBJ2-3, with TRBD1 matching 7 bases. Germline CDR1 and CDR2: LNHDA and SQIVND (reference sequence). CDR3 length: 15 amino acids. V was pared by 6 bases and J by 2 bases, with 8 bases of the junction left unmatched. This chain's CDR3 is CASSPTGATTDTQYF. The CDR3, as DNA: TGTGCCAGTAGCCCCACAGGGGCTACCACAGATACGCAGTATTTT. Together with reference TRBV19 and TRBJ2-3, the CDR3 gives the full variable domain: DGGITQSPKYLFRKEGQNVTLSCEQNLNHDAMYWYRQDPGQGLRLIYYSQIVNDFQKGDIAEGYSVSREKKESFPLTVTSAQKNPTAFYLCASSPTGATTDTQYFGPGTRLTVL.

The V and J genes are TRBV29-1 and TRBJ2-1, with D unclear. Per the germline V gene, CDR1 is SQVTM and CDR2 is ANQGSEA. This CDR3 has 13 residues. Trimming left V 7 bases short and J 0 bases short, with 10 bases between. CDR3 DNA: TGCAGCGGTGCCTCCAGCTCCTACAATGAGCAGTTCTTC. Translating gives CSGASSSYNEQFF.

The chain is built from TRBV4-3 and TRBJ2-1; 7 nucleotides line up with TRBD1. CDR3 length: 16 amino acids. CDR1 and CDR2 (germline): LGHNA, YSLEER. V gave up 1 base and J gave up 0 bases; unmatched junction bases: 3. CDR3 sequence (DNA): TGCGCCAGCAGCCAAGGGACAGGAGCCTCCTACAATGAGCAGTTCTTC. It codes for CASSQGTGASYNEQFF.

V and J are TRBV4-2 and TRBJ2-3; 10 bases match TRBD2. The V gene end was trimmed by 0 bases and the J gene end by 2 bases; junction bases not matched to a gene: 8. Germline V gene sequence: CDR1 LGHNA, CDR2 YNFKEQ. This CDR3 region has 18 residues. CDR3 sequence: CASSQEGAAGGPTDTQYF. Written as DNA, the CDR3 is TGTGCCAGCAGCCAAGAGGGGGCAGCGGGGGGGCCCACAGATACGCAGTATTTT.

The chain joins TRBV15 to TRBJ1-5, with D possibly matching TRBD1 (6 bases). V lost 2 bases to trimming and J lost 3 bases, with 11 bases between them. CDR1 and CDR2 from the germline V gene are LNHNV and YYDKDF (reference sequence). The CDR3 sequence is 15 residues long. For the CDR3, the DNA is TGTGCCACCAGCAGACGCAGACAGGACAATCAGCCCCAGCATTTT. It yields the protein CATSRRRQDNQPQHF.

The chain carries TRBV29-1 and TRBJ2-7; 7 positions match TRBD2. V gave up 6 bases and J gave up 5 bases; unmatched junction bases: 10. The CDR3 sequence is 13 residues long. Germline V gene sequence: CDR1 SQVTM, CDR2 ANQGSEA. The CDR3 DNA sequence: TGCAGCGTAGTGAGCGGGGTTTTACACGAGCAGTACTTC. Translating it yields CSVVSGVLHEQYF.

This chain joins TRBV5-6 and TRBJ2-7, with D possibly called TRBD1 or TRBD2 (5 bases each). Germline lookup yields CDR1 SGHDT and CDR2 YYEEEE. V lost 7 bases, J lost 2 bases, and 19 bases lay in between. The CDR3 sequence is 15 residues long. CDR3 residues: CASYYAGRTTYEQYF. The CDR3 nucleotides are TGTGCCAGCTACTATGCAGGGAGAACCACCTACGAGCAGTACTTC.

CDR3 sequence reads: CASSHRDFPERLFF. Written as DNA, the CDR3 is TGTGCCAGCAGTCACCGGGACTTCCCTGAGAGACTGTTTTTT. The chain is built from TRBV25-1 and TRBJ1-4; maybe TRBD1 (5 bases). Germline V gene data show CDR1 as MGHDK and CDR2 as SYGVNS. V was trimmed by 5 bases and J by 13 bases, leaving 20 bases between them. The CDR3 is 14 amino acids. The full variable domain, rest sourced from reference TRBV25-1 and TRBJ1-4, is EADIYQTPRYLVIGTGKKITLECSQTMGHDKMYWYQQDPGMELHLIHYSYGVNSTEKGDLSSESTVSRIRTEHFPLTLESARPSHTSQYLCASSHRDFPERLFFGSGTQLSVL.